Listed below are T cell receptor beta chains from one sample, sequenced in a study of CD8 T cells in ankylosing spondylitis. MiXCR, run by TCRdb on the 5' RACE reads, gives a single entry per CDR3 protein. The repertoire holds about 450,000 distinct CDR3 sequences, with 26% as singletons. The sequenced sample was blood, either unsorted or a sorted T cell fraction (not recorded which). The origin of the receptors is a male donor with ankylosing spondylitis. CDR3s include the opening cysteine and the closing phenylalanine or tryptophan. D genes are given only for firm matches. A clone size is listed for some rows: how often the clone was seen (once, few, many), or a class if it is expanded.

D	V	J	size	CDR3	DNA
NA	TRBV18	TRBJ2-7	NA	CASSPKVGTSSYEQYF	TGTGCCAGCTCACCAAAAGTGGGGACGAGTTCCTACGAGCAGTACTTC
TRBD2	TRBV11-2	TRBJ2-1	NA	CASKGLAVYNEQFF	TGTGCCAGCAAGGGACTAGCGGTTTACAATGAGCAGTTCTTC
NA	TRBV29-1	TRBJ1-2	NA	CSVEEGWILKANYGYTF	TGCAGCGTCGAGGAAGGGTGGATCCTAAAAGCTAACTATGGCTACACCTTC
NA	TRBV5-1	TRBJ2-1	few	CASSSSGASYNEQFF	TGCGCCAGCAGCTCTTCCGGGGCCTCCTACAATGAGCAGTTCTTC
TRBD2	TRBV10-3	TRBJ2-1	NA	CAIASGRDDEQFF	TGTGCCATCGCTAGCGGGAGGGATGATGAGCAGTTCTTC
NA	TRBV11-1	TRBJ2-3	few	CASSLDESFTDTQYF	TGTGCCAGCAGCTTAGACGAGAGTTTTACAGATACGCAGTATTTT
NA	TRBV18	TRBJ2-7	few	CASSASSSYEQYF	TGTGCCAGCTCAGCCTCCAGTTCCTACGAGCAGTACTTC
NA	TRBV20-1	TRBJ2-2	NA	CSAPVGAAKETGELFF	TGCAGTGCGCCTGTGGGGGCCGCTAAAGAAACCGGGGAGCTGTTTTTT
TRBD1	TRBV7-6	TRBJ2-7	few	CASSLQTGQGAYEQYF	TGTGCCAGCAGCCTGCAAACCGGACAGGGGGCCTACGAGCAGTACTTC
NA	TRBV7-2	TRBJ2-7	NA	CASSLTYGTPTYEQYF	TGTGCCAGCAGCTTAACTTACGGGACTCCTACCTACGAGCAGTACTTC
NA	TRBV15	TRBJ2-1	few	CATSRDMTPREQFF	TGTGCCACCAGCAGAGATATGACTCCGCGTGAGCAGTTCTTC
NA	TRBV5-1	TRBJ2-2	many	CASSLSAYTGELFF	TGCGCCAGCAGCTTGTCGGCCTACACCGGGGAGCTGTTTTTT
NA	TRBV11-2	TRBJ1-2	few	CASSSAGGSLSGYTF	TGTGCCAGCAGCTCCGCGGGGGGTTCTTTAAGCGGCTACACCTTC
TRBD2	TRBV20-1	TRBJ2-1	NA	CSAAPGLAVYNEQFF	TGCAGTGCTGCCCCGGGACTAGCGGTATACAATGAGCAGTTCTTC
TRBD1	TRBV29-1	TRBJ1-3	NA	CSVAQTGGRNTIYF	TGCAGCGTTGCACAAACAGGGGGCCGGAACACCATATATTTT
NA	TRBV7-8	TRBJ2-7	few	CASSDSVGVRQYF	TGTGCCAGCAGCGACAGCGTGGGGGTGAGGCAGTACTTC
TRBD2	TRBV10-1	TRBJ2-1	few	CASSEASGGNEQFF	TGCGCCAGCAGTGAAGCTAGCGGCGGTAATGAGCAGTTCTTC
TRBD1	TRBV5-1	TRBJ2-1	NA	CASSPGQLDEQFF	TGCGCCAGCAGCCCGGGACAGCTCGATGAGCAGTTCTTC
NA	TRBV20-1	TRBJ1-1	NA	CSAGGGDTEAFF	TGCAGTGCTGGCGGGGGGGACACTGAAGCTTTCTTT
NA	TRBV5-5	TRBJ2-7	once	CARSLGLNYEQYF	TGTGCCAGGAGCCTAGGACTGAACTACGAGCAGTACTTC
TRBD1	TRBV2	TRBJ1-5	NA	CASSSGTGNSNQPQHF	TGTGCCAGCAGTTCCGGGACAGGGAATAGCAATCAGCCCCAGCATTTT
TRBD1	TRBV7-2	TRBJ2-1	few	CASSLETGVGDEQFF	TGTGCCAGCAGCTTAGAGACAGGGGTTGGGGATGAGCAGTTCTTC
TRBD2	TRBV7-2	TRBJ2-1	NA	CASSLGGSMVNEQFF	TGTGCCAGCAGCTTAGGCGGGAGTATGGTCAATGAGCAGTTCTTC
NA	TRBV19	TRBJ2-5	few	CASSEGVGETQYF	TGTGCCAGTAGTGAGGGGGTCGGGGAGACCCAGTACTTC
TRBD2	TRBV2	TRBJ2-1	few	CASTGDYPARGANEQFF	TGTGCCAGCACCGGGGACTACCCGGCCCGAGGGGCGAATGAGCAGTTCTTC
NA	TRBV12-3/TRBV12-4	TRBJ1-2	few	CASSLSRGIYGYTF	TGTGCCAGCAGTTTGAGTCGGGGGATCTATGGCTACACCTTC
TRBD2	TRBV20-1	TRBJ2-1	once	CSARDQAMVAGGAYNEQFF	TGCAGTGCTAGAGATCAGGCAATGGTGGCGGGAGGTGCCTACAATGAGCAGTTCTTC
NA	TRBV12-3/TRBV12-4	TRBJ1-5	few	CASGRGNQPQHF	TGTGCCAGCGGACGCGGGAATCAGCCCCAGCATTTT
TRBD2	TRBV29-1	TRBJ2-3	NA	CSARTSGMTDTQYF	TGCAGCGCGCGGACTAGCGGGATGACAGATACGCAGTATTTT
TRBD1	TRBV7-6	TRBJ2-5	NA	CASSLELRGLGTQYF	TGTGCCAGCAGCTTAGAGCTTAGGGGGCTCGGGACCCAGTACTTC
TRBD2	TRBV12-3/TRBV12-4	TRBJ2-1	few	CASSTQTGGRDEQFF	TGTGCCAGCAGCACCCAGACGGGAGGGCGGGATGAGCAGTTCTTC
TRBD2	TRBV5-1	TRBJ2-3	NA	CASKETSGSIGDTQYF	TGCGCCAGTAAAGAGACTAGCGGGAGTATAGGAGATACGCAGTATTTT
NA	TRBV10-2	TRBJ2-5	NA	CASSEARQSQETQYF	TGCGCCAGCAGTGAGGCTCGACAGAGCCAAGAGACCCAGTACTTC
TRBD2	TRBV7-9	TRBJ2-4	few	CASSLAGSGVNIQYF	TGTGCCAGCAGCTTAGCTGGCAGCGGGGTAAACATTCAGTACTTC
NA	TRBV15	TRBJ2-1	few	CATSRVRYEQFF	TGTGCCACCAGCAGAGTAAGGTATGAGCAGTTCTTC
NA	TRBV3-1	TRBJ2-6	NA	CASSQVGVSGANVLTF	TGTGCCAGCAGCCAAGTCGGAGTATCTGGGGCCAACGTCCTGACTTTC
TRBD1	TRBV20-1	TRBJ1-6	NA	CSARTGGNSPLHF	TGCAGTGCTAGGACAGGGGGAAATTCACCCCTCCACTTT
NA	TRBV28	TRBJ2-7	once	CASSSGLVNYEQYF	TGTGCCAGCAGCTCGGGACTGGTAAACTACGAGCAGTACTTC
NA	TRBV20-1	TRBJ2-3	many	CSATTDLTDTQYF	TGCAGTGCTACGACTGATTTGACAGATACGCAGTATTTT
NA	TRBV30	TRBJ2-7	NA	CAWRHQASSYEQYF	TGTGCCTGGAGGCACCAGGCCTCCTCCTACGAGCAGTACTTC
NA	TRBV6-2/TRBV6-3	TRBJ2-1	NA	CASSYPDKKGTNEQFF	TGTGCCAGCAGTTACCCTGACAAAAAAGGAACTAATGAGCAGTTCTTC
TRBD2	TRBV12-3/TRBV12-4	TRBJ2-3	few	CASSAKTSGSIDTQYF	TGTGCCAGCAGTGCAAAGACTAGCGGGAGTATAGATACGCAGTATTTT